Below are 20 T cell receptor beta chains sequenced from a single sample in a study of cytomegalovirus exposure and HLA in healthy donors. The PCR was carried out with 60 Vbeta primers and 13 Jbeta primers. TCRdb's table, derived via immunoSEQ multiplex PCR, lists solely in-frame clones and lacks some. Among over 100,000 clones listed, around 80% were seen once. The sequencing sample was made of PBMCs. These receptors were collected from a man aged 30-40 years in good health and CMV-seronegative.

The J gene is TRBJ2-2, the V gene TRBV4-1, with a possible D match to TRBD1 (6 bases). CDR1 and CDR2 (germline): MGHRA, YSYEKL. The length of the CDR3 is 18 residues. With 0 bases removed from V and 0 bases from J, the gap between germline ends came to 14 bases. This CDR3 is CASSQDGGHVANTGELFF. CDR3 DNA: TGCGCCAGCAGCCAAGATGGGGGCCACGTGGCGAACACCGGGGAGCTGTTTTTT.

The V and J genes are TRBV6-4 and TRBJ1-1; 8 nucleotides agree with TRBD1. CDR3 length: 14 amino acids. Germline V gives CDR1 MRHNA, CDR2 SNTAGT. Trimming removed 6 bases from V and 10 bases from J; junction bases left unmatched: 13. In DNA, the CDR3 is TGTGCCAGCAGCCCAGGGACAGGAGGCTTCAGAGCTTTCTTT. As protein: CASSPGTGGFRAFF.

This clone was detected a few times. The rearrangement joins TRBV6-1 to TRBJ1-6; 7 positions agree with TRBD1. The germline V gene has CDR1 MNHNS and CDR2 SASEGT. CDR3 length: 15 residues. After removal of 10 bases from V and 1 base from J, the junction contained 7 bases not matched to a gene. CDR3 nucleotides: TGTGCCATCAGACAGGGCGGATCCTATAATTCACCCCTCCACTTT. This codes for CAIRQGGSYNSPLHF.

The V and J genes are TRBV30 and TRBJ2-2, with D possibly matching TRBD1 (6 bases). The CDR3 sequence is 14 residues long. Trimming cost V 8 bases and J 0 bases, with 13 bases left between them. Germline V gene data show CDR1 as GTSNPN and CDR2 as SVGIG (reference sequence). In DNA, the CDR3 is TGTGCCGTACAGGGCGCCACGAACACCGGGGAGCTGTTTTTT. This sequence encodes CAVQGATNTGELFF.

This clone has only a few counts. V is TRBV4-2 and J is TRBJ2-3; 10 bases match TRBD2. The CDR3 is 16 amino acids. Germline assignment: CDR1 LGHNA and CDR2 YNFKEQ. V trimming: 4 bases; J trimming: 5 bases; junction bases outside the gene matches: 9. CDR3 coding DNA: TGTGCCAGCAGCCGCCGAGGTCCTAGCGGGGGAGATACGCAGTATTTT. This gives the protein CASSRRGPSGGDTQYF.

The CDR3 coding sequence is TGTGCCAGCAGCGGACTAGCGGGGAGCTCCTACAATGAGCAGTTCTTC. Amino acids: CASSGLAGSSYNEQFF. The chain combines TRBV6-6 with TRBJ2-1; 12 bases are a match to TRBD2. Germline trimming cut 6 bases from V and 0 bases from J; bases unmatched to any gene: 3. This CDR3 has 16 residues. Germline values: CDR1 MNHNY, CDR2 SVGAGI (reference sequence).

The rearrangement uses TRBV6-6 and TRBJ1-2; D ambiguous. The CDR3 is made up of 11 amino acids. Per the germline V gene, CDR1 is MNHNY and CDR2 is SVGAGI (reference sequence). Trimming removed 6 bases from V and 8 bases from J, with 10 bases in between. The CDR3 nucleotides read TGTGCCAGCAGGGAGCGGGAAGGCTACACCTTC. Protein sequence: CASREREGYTF.

This chain joins TRBV7-8 and TRBJ2-1, with 13 nucleotides matching TRBD2. This CDR3 comprises 16 residues. The V segment lost 5 bases and the J segment 10 bases; nucleotides outside the gene matches: 11. Per germline, CDR1 SGHVS and CDR2 FQNEAQ. The CDR3 reads CASSPGLAGPRGEQFF. As DNA, the CDR3 is TGTGCCAGCAGCCCGGGACTAGCGGGGCCCCGGGGAGAGCAGTTCTTC.

The sample holds a few counts of this clone. This rearrangement joins TRBV4-3 to TRBJ2-1; D is possibly TRBD1 (6 bases). Trimming stripped 0 bases from V and 1 base from J, with 13 bases between. CDR1 and CDR2 (germline): LGHNA, YSLEER. The CDR3 extends over 17 amino acids. This CDR3 is CASSQESGDMSYNEQFF. DNA of the CDR3: TGCGCCAGCAGCCAAGAATCTGGGGACATGTCCTACAATGAGCAGTTCTTC.

The rearrangement links TRBV5-1 to TRBJ2-5; 9 bases are a match to TRBD1. The CDR3 has 15 amino acids. The V segment lost 1 base and the J segment 5 bases; nucleotides outside the gene matches: 6. In germline, CDR1 is SGHRS, CDR2 YFSETQ. The CDR3 DNA reads as TGCGCCAGCAGCTTGTCCACAGGGGGCGAGGAGACCCAGTACTTC. This encodes CASSLSTGGEETQYF.

The chain is built from TRBV6-1 and TRBJ1-4, with TRBD1 identical over 9 bases. This CDR3 contains 15 residues. V lost 6 bases, J lost 1 base, and 3 bases stayed unmatched. Germline V gene data show CDR1 as MNHNS and CDR2 as SASEGT. CDR3 in amino acids: CASRQDRGTNEKLFF. The CDR3 coding sequence is TGTGCCAGCAGGCAGGACAGGGGAACTAATGAAAAACTGTTTTTT.

This clone was recorded only once. The V call is TRBV6-5, the J call TRBJ2-5, with 11 bases lining up with TRBD2. The CDR3 is 15 amino acids. Germline CDR1 reads MNHEY; CDR2 reads SVGAGI. As DNA, the CDR3 is TGTACGTCTCGTCTGGTAGCGGGAGGGCCAGAGACCCAGTACTTC. Its translation: CTSRLVAGGPETQYF.

V usage is TRBV4-2 and J usage is TRBJ1-1; D not resolved. Germline V lookup: CDR1 LGHNA, CDR2 YNFKEQ. Trimming removed 0 bases at V and 0 bases at J, with 5 bases between. This CDR3 is 14 amino acids long. The CDR3 bases are TGTGCCAGCAGCCAAGATGGAGTGAACACTGAAGCTTTCTTT. Translated: CASSQDGVNTEAFF.

The chain couples TRBV7-2 to TRBJ1-4; TRBD1 aligns across 9 bases. The CDR3 runs 14 residues. The germline gives CDR1 SGHTA, CDR2 FQGNSA. Losses at the gene ends were 5 bases for V and 5 bases for J; bases not matched to a gene: 3. This CDR3 is CASSRGQGNEKLFF. The CDR3 bases are TGTGCCAGCAGCCGAGGACAGGGGAATGAAAAACTGTTTTTT.

This clone was counted a single time. The V and J genes are TRBV6-5 and TRBJ2-5, with 9 bases fitting TRBD1. The CDR3 totals 16 residues. In germline, CDR1 is MNHEY, CDR2 SVGAGI. Trimming took 2 bases from V and 4 from J; bases not matched to a gene: 8. The CDR3, as DNA: TGTGCCAGCAGTTACAGGACAGGGGTACCTCGAGAGACCCAGTACTTC. Translating it yields CASSYRTGVPRETQYF.

V and J are TRBV9 and TRBJ2-3; 12 bases align to TRBD2. Germline V gene data show CDR1 as SGDLS and CDR2 as YYNGEE. Trimming removed 4 bases from V and 5 bases from J; junction bases left unmatched: 8. The CDR3 sequence is 16 residues long. The CDR3 nucleotides are TGTGCCAGCAGCCCCCGCCCGGGACTAGCGGGAGATACGCAGTATTTT. It codes for CASSPRPGLAGDTQYF.

The rearrangement joins TRBV4-3 to TRBJ1-5, with D unresolved. CDR3 size: 14 residues. CDR1 is LGHNA and CDR2 is YSLEER in the germline V gene. V was clipped by 0 bases and J by 4 bases, with 7 bases between them. This chain's CDR3 is CASSQESGNQPQHF. The DNA for the CDR3 is TGCGCCAGCAGCCAAGAGTCGGGGAATCAGCCCCAGCATTTT.

This chain connects TRBV18 to TRBJ1-4; 8 bases are a match to TRBD1. This CDR3 is 13 amino acids long. Germline assignment: CDR1 KGHSH and CDR2 LQKENI. Trimming cost V 3 bases and J 6 bases; bases outside gene matches: 0. The CDR3 sequence is CASSPGQDEKLFF. The CDR3 nucleotides are TGTGCCAGCTCACCGGGACAGGATGAAAAACTGTTTTTT.

This chain connects TRBV2 to TRBJ2-1; D may be TRBD1 (6 bases). Germline loops: CDR1 SNHLY, CDR2 FYNNEI. The CDR3 sequence is 13 residues long. V lost 7 bases and J 1 base, leaving 8 bases between the germline ends. DNA for the CDR3: TGTGCCAGCACGAGGGGGTCCTACAATGAGCAGTTCTTC. This gives the protein CASTRGSYNEQFF.

V usage is TRBV30 and J usage is TRBJ1-1, with TRBD1 identical over 9 bases. With 3 bases clipped from V and 8 bases from J, the junction kept 4 bases outside the gene matches. Germline V gives CDR1 GTSNPN, CDR2 SVGIG (reference sequence). The CDR3 runs to 12 residues. CDR3 nucleotide sequence: TGTGCCTGGAGCGGGGACAGGGAAGAAGCTTTCTTT. The encoded protein is CAWSGDREEAFF.